Listed below are T cell receptor beta chains from one sample, sequenced in a study of cytomegalovirus exposure and HLA in healthy donors. Libraries were prepared by immunoSEQ multiplex PCR; TCRdb keeps only in-frame clonotypes and omits some of them. In all, the sample yields roughly 100,000 clones. The sample consisted of PBMCs. The receptors originated from a man aged 40-50 years in good health and CMV-seronegative. Both conserved end residues are part of each CDR3. The order of the fields is D gene, J gene, V gene, CDR3 protein, CDR3 DNA. D genes are given only for firm matches.

d_gene: .
j_gene: TRBJ1-4
v_gene: TRBV7-4
CDR3aa: CLREATNEKLFF
CDR3nt: TGTTTGAGGGAAGCAACTAATGAAAAACTGTTTTTT

d_gene: .
j_gene: TRBJ1-5
v_gene: TRBV28
CDR3aa: CASEREGNQPQHF
CDR3nt: TGTGCCAGCGAGCGCGAGGGAAATCAGCCCCAGCATTTT

d_gene: TRBD1
j_gene: TRBJ2-3
v_gene: TRBV29-1
CDR3aa: CSADRGMDTQYF
CDR3nt: TGCAGCGCGGACAGGGGAATGGATACGCAGTATTTT

d_gene: .
j_gene: TRBJ1-3
v_gene: TRBV9
CDR3aa: CASSRQGNTIYF
CDR3nt: TGTGCCAGCTCCCGACAGGGAAACACCATATATTTT

d_gene: TRBD2
j_gene: TRBJ2-3
v_gene: TRBV9
CDR3aa: CASSVGGRATDTQYF
CDR3nt: TGTGCCAGCAGCGTGGGCGGGAGGGCCACAGATACGCAGTATTTT

d_gene: TRBD2
j_gene: TRBJ2-7
v_gene: TRBV2
CDR3aa: CASTLGLAGGSGAYEQYF
CDR3nt: TGTGCCAGCACCCTGGGACTAGCGGGGGGATCAGGAGCCTACGAGCAGTACTTC

d_gene: TRBD2
j_gene: TRBJ2-3
v_gene: TRBV18
CDR3aa: CASSPRTSGTSTDTQYF
CDR3nt: TGTGCCAGCTCACCCCGGACTAGCGGGACTAGCACAGATACGCAGTATTTT

d_gene: .
j_gene: TRBJ1-1
v_gene: TRBV18
CDR3aa: CASSPLPGVNTEAFF
CDR3nt: TGTGCCAGCTCACCACTTCCCGGGGTGAACACTGAAGCTTTCTTT

d_gene: TRBD2
j_gene: TRBJ2-5
v_gene: TRBV15
CDR3aa: CATSREAGGLEETQYF
CDR3nt: TGTGCCACCAGCAGAGAGGCGGGAGGGCTTGAGGAGACCCAGTACTTC

d_gene: .
j_gene: TRBJ2-7
v_gene: TRBV2
CDR3aa: CASGGSLSYEQYF
CDR3nt: TGTGCCAGCGGGGGCAGCCTCTCCTACGAGCAGTACTTC

d_gene: TRBD2
j_gene: TRBJ2-5
v_gene: TRBV19
CDR3aa: CASSLGLAGGQETQYF
CDR3nt: TGTGCCAGTAGTCTAGGACTAGCGGGAGGACAAGAGACCCAGTACTTC

d_gene: TRBD2
j_gene: TRBJ2-7
v_gene: TRBV11-2
CDR3aa: CASSRGVAGVNEQYF
CDR3nt: TGTGCCAGCAGCCGCGGGGTAGCGGGAGTAAACGAGCAGTACTTC

d_gene: TRBD2
j_gene: TRBJ2-5
v_gene: TRBV29-1
CDR3aa: CSVGWGTKETQYF
CDR3nt: TGCAGCGTTGGATGGGGGACTAAAGAGACCCAGTACTTC

d_gene: TRBD2
j_gene: TRBJ2-5
v_gene: TRBV6-4
CDR3aa: CASSDGLAGDKETQYF
CDR3nt: TGTGCCAGCAGTGACGGACTAGCGGGTGATAAAGAGACCCAGTACTTC

d_gene: TRBD1
j_gene: TRBJ1-2
v_gene: TRBV27
CDR3aa: CASSLRGRLLNYGYTF
CDR3nt: TGTGCCAGCAGCCTCAGGGGGCGCTTATTAAACTATGGCTACACCTTC

d_gene: .
j_gene: TRBJ1-5
v_gene: TRBV30
CDR3aa: CAWRGTGPNQPQHF
CDR3nt: TGTGCCTGGAGAGGAACAGGCCCCAATCAGCCCCAGCATTTT

d_gene: .
j_gene: TRBJ2-4
v_gene: TRBV13
CDR3aa: CASSSIRNPAKNIQYF
CDR3nt: TGTGCCAGCAGCTCGATCAGGAACCCAGCCAAAAACATTCAGTACTTC

d_gene: TRBD1
j_gene: TRBJ1-2
v_gene: TRBV5-1
CDR3aa: CASSTGQDYGYTF
CDR3nt: TGCGCCAGCAGCACTGGACAGGACTATGGCTACACCTTC

d_gene: TRBD1
j_gene: TRBJ1-1
v_gene: TRBV25-1
CDR3aa: CASLGQGYEAFF
CDR3nt: TGTGCCAGCCTAGGACAGGGGTATGAAGCTTTCTTT

d_gene: TRBD2
j_gene: TRBJ2-2
v_gene: TRBV5-4
CDR3aa: CASSRLTSEQGRTGELFF
CDR3nt: TGTGCCAGCAGCCGACTGACTAGCGAACAGGGTAGGACCGGGGAGCTGTTTTTT

d_gene: .
j_gene: TRBJ1-6
v_gene: TRBV6-6
CDR3aa: CASSYATDSPLHF
CDR3nt: TGTGCCAGCAGTTACGCGACAGATTCACCCCTCCACTTT

d_gene: .
j_gene: TRBJ2-1
v_gene: TRBV28
CDR3aa: CASSDQAYEQFF
CDR3nt: TGTGCCAGCAGTGACCAGGCGTATGAGCAGTTCTTC

d_gene: .
j_gene: TRBJ1-1
v_gene: TRBV11-2
CDR3aa: CASSLGQLTEAFF
CDR3nt: TGTGCCAGCAGCCTGGGACAATTAACTGAAGCTTTCTTT

d_gene: .
j_gene: TRBJ1-6
v_gene: TRBV6-5
CDR3aa: CASRPTAGADSPLHF
CDR3nt: TGTGCCAGCAGGCCTACAGCGGGCGCTGATTCACCCCTCCACTTT

d_gene: TRBD1
j_gene: TRBJ1-5
v_gene: TRBV6-1
CDR3aa: CASITTGFSNQPQHF
CDR3nt: TGTGCCAGCATTACGACAGGGTTTAGCAATCAGCCCCAGCATTTT

d_gene: .
j_gene: TRBJ2-7
v_gene: TRBV7-2
CDR3aa: CASSSFYEQYF
CDR3nt: TGTGCCAGCAGCTCCTTCTACGAGCAGTACTTC

d_gene: TRBD1
j_gene: TRBJ1-1
v_gene: TRBV5-4
CDR3aa: CASSKYSGGRTEAFF
CDR3nt: TGTGCCAGCAGCAAGTACTCAGGGGGAAGGACTGAAGCTTTCTTT

d_gene: .
j_gene: TRBJ1-5
v_gene: TRBV10-2
CDR3aa: CASSETGNQPQHF
CDR3nt: TGCGCCAGCAGTGAGACCGGTAATCAGCCCCAGCATTTT

d_gene: .
j_gene: TRBJ1-1
v_gene: TRBV4-1
CDR3aa: CASSQEGTGNTEAFF
CDR3nt: TGCGCCAGCAGCCAAGAAGGGACTGGGAACACTGAAGCTTTCTTT

d_gene: .
j_gene: TRBJ2-5
v_gene: TRBV7-2
CDR3aa: CAEGTNQDWTQYF
CDR3nt: TGTGCCGAGGGGACAAACCAAGATTGGACCCAGTACTTC

d_gene: TRBD2
j_gene: TRBJ2-7
v_gene: TRBV11-2
CDR3aa: CASSLEVGLAGPYEQYF
CDR3nt: TGTGCCAGCAGCTTAGAAGTCGGACTAGCGGGACCCTACGAGCAGTACTTC

d_gene: TRBD1
j_gene: TRBJ2-7
v_gene: TRBV7-2
CDR3aa: CASSFPGGEQYF
CDR3nt: TGTGCCAGCAGCTTCCCAGGGGGCGAGCAGTACTTC

d_gene: .
j_gene: TRBJ2-3
v_gene: TRBV30
CDR3aa: CAWAGYSTDTQYF
CDR3nt: TGTGCCTGGGCAGGGTATAGTACAGATACGCAGTATTTT

d_gene: TRBD1
j_gene: TRBJ2-1
v_gene: TRBV6-5
CDR3aa: CASSHNRQGSEQFF
CDR3nt: TGTGCCAGCAGCCATAACCGACAGGGAAGCGAGCAGTTCTTC

d_gene: TRBD2
j_gene: TRBJ2-5
v_gene: TRBV19
CDR3aa: CASSVLAGGSRQTQYF
CDR3nt: TGTGCCAGTAGTGTCCTGGCGGGGGGGTCTAGACAGACCCAGTACTTC

d_gene: .
j_gene: TRBJ2-5
v_gene: TRBV9
CDR3aa: CASSARRLDGETQYF
CDR3nt: TGTGCCAGCAGCGCGCGGCGACTAGATGGGGAGACCCAGTACTTC

d_gene: TRBD1
j_gene: TRBJ2-2
v_gene: TRBV7-8
CDR3aa: CASSLGQGRGELFF
CDR3nt: TGTGCCAGCAGCTTGGGACAGGGGAGGGGGGAGCTGTTTTTT